This is a list of T cell receptor beta chains from one sample in a study of shared clonotypes between healthy human individuals. Measured with immunoSEQ multiplex PCR; TCRdb has only the in-frame clones, and not every one. The profile shows roughly 2.2 million clones, 85% to 95% of them singletons. Sequencing used naive CD4+ T cells from PBMCs. These receptors originate from a man aged 18-30 years in good health. Some clones in this sample may be carry-over from other donors' samples. The CDR3 runs from the conserved cysteine through the conserved F or W. A D gene is named only where the DNA matches it firmly. Clone sizes are given selectively: once, few, many, or a class where the clone is expanded.

TRBV4-1,-,14,TRBJ1-2,-,CASSRSQTVFGYTF,TGCGCCAGCAGCCGCTCCCAGACGGTGTTCGGCTACACCTTC
TRBV11-1,TRBD2,14,TRBJ2-7,once,CASSWTSLAYEQYF,TGTGCCAGCAGCTGGACTAGCCTAGCCTACGAGCAGTACTTC
TRBV28,-,14,TRBJ2-7,once,CASSLSGYSYEQYF,TGTGCCAGCAGTTTAAGCGGGTACTCCTACGAGCAGTACTTC
TRBV2,-,12,TRBJ2-5,-,CASSEEEETQYF,TGTGCCAGCAGTGAAGAGGAGGAGACCCAGTACTTC
TRBV30,TRBD2,16,TRBJ2-7,-,CAWSSGLAGNSYEQYF,TGTGCCTGGAGTTCAGGACTAGCGGGCAACTCCTACGAGCAGTACTTC
TRBV21-1,-,12,TRBJ2-3,once,CASEKRDSTQYF,TGTGCCAGCGAAAAGCGGGACAGTACGCAGTATTTT
TRBV7-6,-,14,TRBJ1-1,-,CASSLGAGGTEAFF,TGTGCCAGCAGCTTGGGGGCTGGGGGCACTGAAGCTTTCTTT
TRBV11-2,-,16,TRBJ2-1,-,CASSLGRGVWGGEQFF,TGTGCCAGCAGCTTAGGAAGGGGAGTTTGGGGTGGTGAGCAGTTCTTC
TRBV11-2,TRBD1,14,TRBJ1-1,-,CASSPRQGGTEAFF,TGTGCCAGCAGCCCACGACAGGGGGGCACTGAAGCTTTCTTT
TRBV10-2,TRBD2,15,TRBJ2-5,-,CASSAGAGGQETQYF,TGCGCCAGCAGTGCGGGAGCGGGAGGACAAGAGACCCAGTACTTC
TRBV9,TRBD2,15,TRBJ2-7,-,CASSIGTSGSYEQYF,TGTGCCAGCAGCATCGGGACTAGCGGTTCCTACGAGCAGTACTTC
TRBV23-1,TRBD1,14,TRBJ1-1,-,CASSAGQGHTEAFF,TGCGCCAGCAGTGCGGGACAGGGGCACACTGAAGCTTTCTTT
TRBV2,-,14,TRBJ2-7,-,CASLGDLTSYEQYF,TGTGCCAGCCTTGGAGACTTGACCTCCTACGAGCAGTACTTC
TRBV15,-,12,TRBJ1-2,-,CATSREGGGYTF,TGTGCCACCAGCAGAGAGGGCGGAGGCTACACCTTC
TRBV6-4,TRBD1,18,TRBJ2-4,-,CASSRVRTGGASKNIQYF,TGTGCCAGCTCACGAGTACGAACAGGGGGCGCATCCAAAAACATTCAGTACTTC
TRBV5-4,TRBD2,16,TRBJ2-5,-,CASSLGGRGPQETQYF,TGTGCCAGCAGCTTGGGAGGGAGGGGTCCCCAAGAGACCCAGTACTTC
TRBV7-3,-,13,TRBJ2-7,-,CASSPQGGYEQYF,TGTGCCAGCAGCCCACAGGGGGGGTACGAGCAGTACTTC
TRBV7-8,TRBD1,14,TRBJ1-5,-,CASSRTGTEQPQHF,TGTGCCAGCAGCCGGACAGGGACTGAGCAGCCCCAGCATTTT
TRBV29-1,TRBD2,15,TRBJ2-1,-,CSVLTSRSSYNEQFF,TGCAGCGTCCTGACTAGCAGGAGCTCCTACAATGAGCAGTTCTTC
TRBV27,-,18,TRBJ1-3,-,CASSQNGQGVEIRSTIYF,TGTGCCAGCAGTCAAAACGGCCAGGGCGTTGAGATCAGGAGCACCATATATTTT
TRBV7-9,TRBD1,15,TRBJ2-7,-,CASSQTRDRAYEQYF,TGTGCCAGCAGTCAAACCCGGGACAGGGCCTACGAGCAGTACTTC
TRBV11-3,TRBD2,16,TRBJ2-3,-,CASSLGLAGVEDTQYF,TGTGCCAGCAGCCTGGGACTAGCGGGAGTGGAAGATACGCAGTATTTT
TRBV18,-,14,TRBJ1-3,-,CASSPYGGLNTIYF,TGTGCCAGCTCACCCTACGGGGGCTTAAACACCATATATTTT
TRBV28,TRBD2,17,TRBJ2-7,-,CASSLRLAGGSYYEQYF,TGTGCCAGCAGTTTAAGACTAGCGGGAGGGTCCTACTACGAGCAGTACTTC
TRBV18,TRBD1,14,TRBJ1-1,-,CASSLGQGNTEAFF,TGTGCCAGCTCATTGGGACAGGGCAACACTGAAGCTTTCTTT
TRBV6-1,-,14,TRBJ2-2,-,CASSAARGAGELFF,TGTGCCAGCAGCGCAGCCAGGGGAGCCGGGGAGCTGTTTTTT
TRBV25-1,TRBD1,16,TRBJ1-2,once,CASSEVGTGSVLGYTF,TGTGCCAGCAGTGAAGTCGGGACAGGGTCCGTCTTGGGCTACACCTTC
TRBV7-7,TRBD1,18,TRBJ2-6,-,CASSLGTGEITGANVLTF,TGTGCCAGCAGCTTAGGAACAGGGGAGATTACTGGGGCCAACGTCCTGACTTTC
TRBV9,-,14,TRBJ2-7,-,CASTTNDRSYEQYF,TGTGCCAGCACCACCAACGACAGGTCTTACGAGCAGTACTTC
TRBV4-3,TRBD2,18,TRBJ2-7,-,CASSRNIVLAGIDYEQYF,TGCGCCAGCAGCCGGAATATAGTCCTAGCGGGGATAGACTACGAGCAGTACTTC
TRBV7-6,-,15,TRBJ1-4,-,CASSLAAATNEKLFF,TGTGCCAGCAGCTTAGCGGCTGCAACTAATGAAAAACTGTTTTTT
TRBV7-2,-,14,TRBJ1-1,few,CASKEAVMNTEAFF,TGTGCCAGCAAGGAGGCTGTAATGAACACTGAAGCTTTCTTT
TRBV7-9,TRBD1,16,TRBJ2-5,-,CASSRRTGTEEETQYF,TGTGCCAGCAGCCGGAGGACCGGGACAGAAGAAGAGACCCAGTACTTC
TRBV28,TRBD1,15,TRBJ2-1,-,CASSYTGGAYNEQFF,TGTGCCAGCAGTTACACAGGGGGCGCGTACAATGAGCAGTTCTTC
TRBV6-6,-,13,TRBJ2-1,-,CASSPNRGWEQFF,TGTGCCAGCAGTCCCAATCGTGGGTGGGAGCAGTTCTTC
TRBV7-3,-,11,TRBJ2-1,few,CASGDYNEQFF,TGTGCCAGCGGTGACTACAATGAGCAGTTCTTC
TRBV29-1,TRBD1,12,TRBJ1-2,-,CSVVEGQGGYTF,TGCAGCGTTGTAGAGGGACAGGGGGGCTACACCTTC
TRBV5-8,-,16,TRBJ1-3,-,CASSLGVLSSGNTIYF,TGTGCCAGCAGCTTGGGAGTGCTAAGCTCTGGAAACACCATATATTTT
TRBV30,-,14,TRBJ1-1,-,CAWVGGGRDTEAFF,TGTGCCTGGGTGGGGGGTGGACGGGACACTGAAGCTTTCTTT
TRBV14,-,11,TRBJ1-2,few,CASSQDGRYTF,TGTGCCAGCAGCCAAGATGGCAGATACACCTTC
TRBV6-4,TRBD1,14,TRBJ2-2,-,CASRRQGAAGELFF,TGTGCCAGCCGCCGACAGGGGGCCGCCGGGGAGCTGTTTTTT
TRBV5-4,-,16,TRBJ2-2,-,CASSLVSLPNTGELFF,TGTGCCAGCAGCTTGGTTTCTCTTCCTAACACCGGGGAGCTGTTTTTT
TRBV19,TRBD2,21,TRBJ2-4,-,CASSARPGLAGWMIAKNIQYF,TGTGCCAGTAGTGCCCGACCGGGACTAGCGGGGTGGATGATAGCCAAAAACATTCAGTACTTC
TRBV19,-,13,TRBJ2-3,-,CASSLTRTDTQYF,TGTGCCAGTAGCTTGACTCGCACAGATACGCAGTATTTT
TRBV5-1,TRBD1,14,TRBJ1-5,-,CASSFGQADQPQHF,TGCGCCAGCAGCTTCGGACAGGCCGATCAGCCCCAGCATTTT
TRBV30,TRBD2,15,TRBJ2-3,-,CAWSVSGRAPDTQYF,TGTGCCTGGAGCGTTAGCGGGAGGGCCCCAGATACGCAGTATTTT
TRBV2,-,14,TRBJ1-5,few,CASSQQVSNQPQHF,TGTGCCAGCAGTCAGCAGGTTAGCAATCAGCCCCAGCATTTT
TRBV7-9,-,17,TRBJ2-1,-,CASSSPLLGQRYNEQFF,TGTGCCAGCAGCTCCCCTCTCTTAGGACAGAGATACAATGAGCAGTTCTTC
TRBV2,-,15,TRBJ2-7,-,CASIPGRGLSHEQYF,TGTGCCAGCATTCCGGGGCGCGGCCTCTCCCACGAGCAGTACTTC
TRBV5-5,-,12,TRBJ2-7,-,CASSLSSYEQYF,TGTGCCAGCAGCTTGTCCAGTTACGAGCAGTACTTC
TRBV4-3,-,14,TRBJ1-1,once,CASSHTGTNTEAFF,TGCGCCAGCAGCCACACAGGGACCAACACTGAAGCTTTCTTT
TRBV5-1,TRBD1,16,TRBJ2-1,once,CASSFYRDSYPREQFF,TGCGCCAGCAGCTTTTACCGGGACAGCTACCCGCGTGAGCAGTTCTTC
TRBV21-1,-,8,TRBJ1-2,-,CASKYCTF,TGTGCCAGCAAGTACTGCACCTTC
TRBV7-9,-,15,TRBJ1-4,-,CASSLIGGVGEKLFF,TGTGCCAGCAGCTTAATTGGCGGGGTAGGCGAAAAACTGTTTTTT
TRBV6-1,TRBD1,15,TRBJ1-5,-,CASRTPGRGDQPQHF,TGTGCCAGCAGGACCCCCGGCAGGGGGGATCAGCCCCAGCATTTT
TRBV28,-,15,TRBJ2-7,-,CASSLGRRSSYEQYF,TGTGCCAGCAGTTTAGGGAGGAGGAGCTCCTACGAGCAGTACTTC
TRBV30,-,12,TRBJ2-7,-,CAWSGPGIEQYF,TGTGCCTGGAGTGGGCCGGGTATCGAGCAGTACTTC